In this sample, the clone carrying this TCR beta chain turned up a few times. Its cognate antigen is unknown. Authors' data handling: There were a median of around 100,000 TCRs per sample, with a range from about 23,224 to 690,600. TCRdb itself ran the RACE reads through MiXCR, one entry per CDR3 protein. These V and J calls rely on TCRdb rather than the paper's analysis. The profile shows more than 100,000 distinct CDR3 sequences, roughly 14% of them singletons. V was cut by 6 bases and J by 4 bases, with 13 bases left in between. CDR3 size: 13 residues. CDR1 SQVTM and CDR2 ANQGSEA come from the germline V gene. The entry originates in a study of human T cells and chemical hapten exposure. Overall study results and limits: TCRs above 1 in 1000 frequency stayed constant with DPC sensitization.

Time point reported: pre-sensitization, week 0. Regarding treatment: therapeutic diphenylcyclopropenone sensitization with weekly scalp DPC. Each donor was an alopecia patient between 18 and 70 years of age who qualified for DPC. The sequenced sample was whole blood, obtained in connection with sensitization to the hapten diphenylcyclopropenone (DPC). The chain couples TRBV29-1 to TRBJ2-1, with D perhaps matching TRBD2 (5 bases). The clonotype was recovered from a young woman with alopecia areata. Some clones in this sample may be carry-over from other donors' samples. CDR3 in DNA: TGCAGCGTAGTCGGGGTAGTTTACAATGAGCAGTTCTTC. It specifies CSVVGVVYNEQFF.